These 8 T cell receptor beta chains came from one sample sequenced in a study of T cell repertoires in cytomegalovirus infection. MiXCR, run by TCRdb on the reads, gives a single entry per CDR3 protein. The sample has some 440,000 distinct CDR3 sequences, 30% to 40% seen once. The sample consisted of PBMCs. The receptors were gathered from a human donor in good health (CMV status not recorded). Some clones in this sample may be carry-over from other donors' samples.

At least ten counts were recorded for this clonotype. The J gene is TRBJ2-5, the V gene TRBV7-9; D not resolved. This CDR3 has 13 amino acids. V was pared by 1 base and J by 7 bases, with 10 bases between. From germline, CDR1 is SEHNR and CDR2 FQNEAQ (reference sequence). The DNA for the CDR3 is TGTGCCAGCAGCTTAGACTCGTCCCGGACCCAGTACTTC. It specifies CASSLDSSRTQYF.

This chain joins TRBV12-3 or TRBV12-4 and TRBJ2-3; D gene uncertain. The CDR3 is made up of 14 amino acids. The ends were cut back, 2 bases at V and 2 bases at J, with 8 bases in the middle. CDR3 region: CASSLWANTDTQYF. The CDR3 DNA reads as TGTGCCAGCAGTTTATGGGCTAACACAGATACGCAGTATTTT.

This clonotype was observed a few times. This chain joins TRBV20-1 and TRBJ1-1, with D possibly being TRBD1 (5 bases). Germline V lookup: CDR1 DFQATT, CDR2 SNEGSKA (reference sequence). Trimming took 0 bases from V and 0 from J, leaving 17 bases between them. This CDR3 contains 17 residues. The CDR3 protein is CSARDVRPGLMNTEAFF. The CDR3 DNA reads as TGCAGTGCTAGAGACGTCCGGCCGGGGCTTATGAACACTGAAGCTTTCTTT.

About this clonotype itself: A read error may be the cause here, since a much bigger clone is one base away. This likely comes from a read error, as the CDR3 has no conserved phenylalanine or tryptophan at its end. This chain connects TRBV12-3 or TRBV12-4 to TRBJ2-2; TRBD1 might be the D (6 bases). The ends were cut back, 5 bases at V and 8 bases at J, with 9 bases in the middle. This CDR3 spans 12 amino acids. CDR3 protein: CASSPGTGELFC. CDR3 nucleotide sequence: TGTGCCAGCAGTCCGGGGACAGGGGAGCTGTTTTGT.

The rearrangement links TRBV12-3 or TRBV12-4 to TRBJ1-1; D is ambiguous. Trimming took 0 bases from V and 0 from J, leaving 11 bases between them. CDR3 length: 16 residues. The CDR3 DNA follows: TGTGCCAGCAGTTTAGCGAACCGGCGAATGAACACTGAAGCTTTCTTT. Translating gives CASSLANRRMNTEAFF.

This clonotype was counted at least ten times. This chain uses TRBV6-2 or TRBV6-3 with TRBJ2-7; a weak D match, TRBD1 (6 bases). This CDR3 is built from 12 residues. In germline, CDR1 is MNHEY, CDR2 SVGEGT. V was clipped by 8 bases and J by 3 bases, with 11 bases between them. The CDR3 region is CASRRGVYEQYF. DNA of the CDR3: TGTGCCAGCCGCAGGGGAGTCTACGAGCAGTACTTC.

CDR3 sequence (DNA): TGTGCCAGCAGCCGAACAGGTGACGGCTACAATGAGCAGTTCTTC. Amino acid sequence: CASSRTGDGYNEQFF. The rearrangement links TRBV7-6 to TRBJ2-1; D may be TRBD1 (5 bases). The V gene's germline CDR1 is SGHVS and CDR2 FNYEAQ. The CDR3 length is 15 residues. Trimming pared 5 bases from V and 3 bases from J, leaving 14 bases between. The variable domain in full, completed from reference TRBV7-6 and TRBJ2-1, reads GAGVSQSPRYKVTKRGQDVALRCDPISGHVSLYWYRQALGQGPEFLTYFNYEAQQDKSGLPNDRFSAERPEGSISTLTIQRTEQRDSAMYRCASSRTGDGYNEQFFGPGTRLTVL.

In its sample, this clonotype was seen a few times. This chain connects TRBV5-5 to TRBJ2-1, with 7 bases matching TRBD2. V gave up 6 bases and J gave up 3 bases; unmatched junction bases: 9. Germline lookup yields CDR1 SGHKS and CDR2 YYEKEE (reference sequence). The length of the CDR3 is 15 residues. The CDR3 protein is CASIYQTSYYNEQFF. CDR3 DNA sequence: TGTGCCAGCATCTATCAGACTAGCTACTACAATGAGCAGTTCTTC.